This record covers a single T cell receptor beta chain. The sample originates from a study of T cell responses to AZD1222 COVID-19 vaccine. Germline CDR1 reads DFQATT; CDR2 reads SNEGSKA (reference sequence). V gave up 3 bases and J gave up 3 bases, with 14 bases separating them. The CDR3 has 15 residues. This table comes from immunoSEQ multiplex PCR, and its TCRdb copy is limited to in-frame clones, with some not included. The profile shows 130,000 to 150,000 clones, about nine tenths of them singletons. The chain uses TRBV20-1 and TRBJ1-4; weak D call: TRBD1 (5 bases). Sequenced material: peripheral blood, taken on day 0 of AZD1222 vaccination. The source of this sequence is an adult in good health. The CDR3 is CSASSPTEANEKLFF. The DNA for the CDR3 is TGCAGTGCTAGTTCCCCGACAGAGGCTAATGAAAAACTGTTTTTT.